The table lists the clone carrying this TCR beta chain with many counts. This sample was taken from a study of T-cell reconstitution after alpha-beta-depleted transplantation in children. Preparation of the TCRbeta library was carried out with unique molecular identifiers. TCRdb analysed the PCR reads with MiXCR anew, one entry per CDR3 protein. The profile shows some 590,000 distinct CDR3 sequences, 10% to 13% of them singletons. This CDR3 comprises 15 residues. Trimming took 3 bases from V and 3 from J, leaving 15 bases between them. Per the germline V gene, CDR1 is ENHRY and CDR2 is SYGVKD. The sequence derives from a human donor who donated a stem cell graft to a child with acute myeloid leukemia. Sequenced here: PBMCs from the stem cell graft donor, sampled from the stem cell graft. The chain links TRBV10-3 to TRBJ2-7, with D maybe TRBD1 (6 bases). The CDR3 coding sequence is TGTGCCATCAGTGACACAGGGTCGACGGGCTACGAGCAGTACTTC. Translation gives CAISDTGSTGYEQYF.